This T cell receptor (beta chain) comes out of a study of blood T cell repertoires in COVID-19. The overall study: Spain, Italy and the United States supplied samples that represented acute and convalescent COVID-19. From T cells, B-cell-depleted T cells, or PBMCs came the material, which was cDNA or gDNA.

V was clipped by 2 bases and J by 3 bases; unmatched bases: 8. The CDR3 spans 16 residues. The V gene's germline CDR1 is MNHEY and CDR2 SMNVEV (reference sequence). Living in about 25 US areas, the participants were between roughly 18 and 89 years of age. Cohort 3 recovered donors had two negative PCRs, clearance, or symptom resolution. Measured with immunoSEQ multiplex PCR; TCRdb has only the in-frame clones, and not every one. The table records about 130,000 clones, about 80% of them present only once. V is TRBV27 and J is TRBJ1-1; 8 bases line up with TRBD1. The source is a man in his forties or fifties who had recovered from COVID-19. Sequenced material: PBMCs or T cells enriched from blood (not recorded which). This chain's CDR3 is CASSLTQGAEDTEAFF. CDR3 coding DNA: TGTGCCAGCAGTTTAACTCAGGGGGCAGAGGACACTGAAGCTTTCTTT.